The T cell receptor beta chain under discussion was sequenced for a study of Ad26.COV2.S vaccination and SARS-CoV-2 variants. About the research overall: Donor was assigned to the Ad26.COV2.S arm of trial COV1001.

Treatment here: roughly 19 received Ad26.COV2.S at low or high dose, single or two shots; several received placebo; per-sample allocation not given. Sample collection was performed on day 63 after the first vaccine or placebo injection. Only one count was recorded for this clone. Its matching antigen is unknown. The sample carries other DNA sequences with the same CDR3. CDR1 MNHEY and CDR2 SMNVEV come from the germline V gene (reference sequence). Trimming took 2 bases from V and 2 from J, leaving 9 bases between them. This CDR3 comprises 14 residues. Broader study findings: Assessments of TCR breadth and depth may have underestimated the total T cell responses.

Sequencing was performed with immunoSEQ multiplex PCR; in TCRdb, only in-frame clones are kept and a portion is missing. The sample carries about 470,000 clones, roughly 91% recorded once. The specimen was peripheral blood, collected in a trial of Ad26.COV2.S vaccine versus placebo. V is TRBV27 and J is TRBJ1-2; TRBD1 might be the D (6 bases). The sequence was obtained from a person between 18 and 65 years old who received the Ad26.COV2.S COVID-19 vaccine or a placebo. In DNA form, the CDR3 reads TGTGCCAGCAGTTTAAACAGGGCGAACTATGGCTACACCTTC. Protein sequence: CASSLNRANYGYTF.